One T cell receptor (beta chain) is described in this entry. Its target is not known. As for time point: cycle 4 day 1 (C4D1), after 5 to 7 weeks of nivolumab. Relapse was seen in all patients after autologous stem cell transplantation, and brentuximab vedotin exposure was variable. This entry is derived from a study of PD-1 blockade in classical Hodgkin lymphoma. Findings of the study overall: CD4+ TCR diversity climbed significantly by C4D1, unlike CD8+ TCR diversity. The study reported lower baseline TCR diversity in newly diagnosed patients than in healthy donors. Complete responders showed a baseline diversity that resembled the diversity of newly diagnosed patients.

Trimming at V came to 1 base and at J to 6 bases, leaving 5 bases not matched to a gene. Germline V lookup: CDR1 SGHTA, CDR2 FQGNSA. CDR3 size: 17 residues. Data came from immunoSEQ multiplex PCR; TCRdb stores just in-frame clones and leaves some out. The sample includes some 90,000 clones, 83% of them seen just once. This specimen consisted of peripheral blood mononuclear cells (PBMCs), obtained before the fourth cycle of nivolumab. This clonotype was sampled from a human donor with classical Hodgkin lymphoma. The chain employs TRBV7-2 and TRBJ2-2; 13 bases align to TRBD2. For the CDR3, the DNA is TGTGCCAGCAGCTTAGTACTAGCGGGAGGGCCTTCCGGGGAGCTGTTTTTT. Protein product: CASSLVLAGGPSGELFF.